Below, one T cell receptor beta chain is given with its context. Its antigen is unknown. Qualities for individual bases were not recorded, and no much larger clone is one base off. These data are taken from a study of identical twins (TCRdb year 2016). For the study in its entirety: TCR alpha and beta repertoires from monozygotic twins, unrelated adults of various ages and cord blood were deep-sequenced to test whether fetal clonotypes persist. To rule out contamination, the twin experiments were replicated at different times with different library preparation protocols. What the authors observed across the whole study: In beta out-of-frame sequences, excess twin sharing was weaker, because having fewer shared sequences lowered the signal-to-noise ratio. Invariant T cells such as MAIT and iNKT could partly confound zero-insertion analyses, though diverse VJ usage argued against this for most clonotypes. Compared with coincidental sharing between unrelated individuals, an excess of low generation-probability sequences was observed among out-of-frame TCR alpha sequences shared between twins. Out-of-frame TCR alpha sharing in monozygotic twins was systematically underestimated by recombination models, whereas sharing between unrelated individuals was in agreement with the recombination models. Abundant cord blood beta clonotypes carried fewer insertions; young adult naive repertoires showed a weaker similar trend, while memory repertoires showed none. Because the same donors could not be followed over many years, the conclusions relied on cross-sectional statistical analysis.

Only healthy Caucasian donors were included. Three pairs of female monozygotic twins, all aged roughly 18 to 30 years, made up the twin cohort. Positive isolation kits from Invitrogen were used to isolate CD4+ and CD8+ T cell populations. Libraries were constructed by 5' RACE. Sequencing used an Illumina HiSeq 2000. A universal primer binding site was introduced by template switching, and a unique molecular identifier was present in the final cDNA, enabling accurate counting of TCR cDNA molecules. Specific primers in the conserved constant-segment region were used to synthesize first-strand cDNA for the TCR alpha and beta chains. To control for contamination, every cDNA library was double barcoded, receiving both a SMART-Mk sample barcode and Illumina barcodes. TruSeq adapter sequences along with Illumina sample barcodes were introduced in two successive PCR steps. Sequencing of the TCR alpha and beta cDNA libraries was done on the Illumina HiSeq platform using custom primers. Concerning the study's data processing: Unique molecular identifiers were extracted from raw reads with MiGEC, and CDR3 positions were determined with MiXCR. Recombination models were inferred per individual with the repgenHMM and IGoR tools using an EM algorithm. Shared clonotype analysis was performed with the tcR package in R, normalizing sharing by the product of cloneset sizes. To study raw recombination free of thymic and clonal selection effects, out-of-frame nonproductive sequences were analyzed. TCRdb trimmed public reads at Q25 via fastp, called clones via MiXCR and kept in-frame beta chains. Each CDR3 protein gets just one entry, which takes the most common genes and DNA from the rows behind it. The V and J calls reflect TCRdb's pipeline rather than the authors' work. This sample is represented by a few hundred thousand distinct CDR3 sequences; around 8.3% of them were singletons. The ten largest clones add up to less than 4% of the sample.

These data are also associated with another study on yellow fever vaccine responses in identical twins. Looking at the second paper: The authors reported that the T cell response to vaccination in identical twins appeared partly convergent and partly personalized. In identical twins, the study followed T cell clones that responded to the vaccine with precision.

This clonotype was obtained from a woman younger than 30 in good health. Sequenced: CD8+ T cells sorted from blood.

The CDR3 corresponds to CSAPEADSNTGELFF. The bases read TGCAGTGCCCCCGAGGCAGACTCGAACACCGGGGAGCTGTTTTTT. The chain was built from TRBV20-1 and TRBJ2-2; too little of a D gene remains to name it. The junction carries 14 bases between V and J, which are trimmed by 6 bases and 0 bases respectively. There are 15 amino acids in the CDR3, from cysteine to phenylalanine inclusive. Only the CDR3 part of the read is kept: 45 bases, read in frame from the first base. Taken from the germline V gene (reference sequence), the CDR1 and CDR2 loops are DFQATT and SNEGSKA.